These T cell receptor beta chains were read from a single sample in a study of T cell clones after liver transplantation. The table came from immunoSEQ multiplex PCR; TCRdb's copy has only in-frame clones and leaves some out. The sample holds roughly 73,000 clones, 75% to 85% seen once. This material consisted of CD4+ T cells from blood, taken before liver transplant. These receptors all come from a human donor who received a liver transplant. Each CDR3 is given with its conserved first and last residue. The order of the fields is J gene, clone size, D gene, V gene, CDR3 DNA, CDR3 protein. D genes are given only for firm matches. Some rows mark clone size as missing; the rest say once, few, many or name a class of expanded clone.

>TRBJ2-7|few|NA|TRBV10-3
TGTGCCATCACCACACCGGGAAGGGCCCACGAGCAGTACTTC
CAITTPGRAHEQYF
>TRBJ2-3|NA|NA|TRBV9
TGTGCCAGCAGCGTAGCTGGAGATACGCAGTATTTT
CASSVAGDTQYF
>TRBJ1-5|NA|TRBD1|TRBV15
TGTGCCACCAGCCTCGGGACAGATGGAGAGCAGCCCCAGCATTTT
CATSLGTDGEQPQHF
>TRBJ1-4|NA|NA|TRBV19
TGTGCCAGTAGTACTTACCGGGACATCGAAAAACTGTTTTTT
CASSTYRDIEKLFF
>TRBJ1-1|NA|NA|TRBV28
TGTGCCAGCAGTTTGCAGGGCTCACCGAACACTGAAGCTTTCTTT
CASSLQGSPNTEAFF
>TRBJ1-4|NA|TRBD1|TRBV6-5
TGTGCCAGCAGTTTCGCGGGACAGGGGGCCGGAAAACTGTTTTTT
CASSFAGQGAGKLFF
>TRBJ1-2|NA|NA|TRBV4-2
TGTGCCAGCAGCCAAGGATCGGCAGGGAACTATGGCTACACCTTC
CASSQGSAGNYGYTF
>TRBJ2-5|NA|NA|TRBV5-1
TGCGCCAGCAGCTGGGAACAGGGACTGTCGGGGACCCAGTACTTC
CASSWEQGLSGTQYF
>TRBJ2-7|NA|NA|TRBV14
TGTGCCAGCAGCCAAGAGTTACCGGACGAGCAGTACTTC
CASSQELPDEQYF
>TRBJ1-5|NA|NA|TRBV2
TGTGCCAGCAGGGGGACGGCACAGCCCCAGCATTTT
CASRGTAQPQHF
>TRBJ1-1|few|TRBD1|TRBV27
TGTGCCAGCAGCCAGAGACAGGGCTGGAACACTGAAGCTTTCTTT
CASSQRQGWNTEAFF
>TRBJ2-3|NA|NA|TRBV5-6
TGTGCCAGCAGCCTGGACCTAGTTACGCAGTATTTT
CASSLDLVTQYF
>TRBJ1-4|NA|NA|TRBV28
TGTGCCAGCAGTTGGGGGAGCGGTAATGAAAAACTGTTTTTT
CASSWGSGNEKLFF